Listed below are T cell receptor beta chains from one sample, sequenced in a study of blood T cell repertoires in COVID-19. Profiling relied on immunoSEQ multiplex PCR, and the TCRdb table lists in-frame clones only, not all of them. The table shows about 350,000 clones, with more than 70% occurring only once. Sequencing was done on a sample of PBMCs or T cells enriched from blood (not recorded which). These receptors were collected from a young woman who had been exposed to COVID-19. The conserved cysteine and the conserved F or W are not part of the CDR3 here.

j_gene | v_gene | CDR3aa
TRBJ1-4 | TRBV11-3 | ASSSQGSATNEKLF
TRBJ2-1 | TRBV25-1 | ASSELTSGSYNEQF
TRBJ1-2 | TRBV18 | ASSPTDRYYGYT
TRBJ1-2 | TRBV11-2 | ASSLGTDRYGYT
TRBJ1-5 | TRBV25-1 | ASSDPHSNQPQH
TRBJ1-1 | TRBV1 | TSSQDPTPQGANTEAF
TRBJ2-3 | TRBV2 | ASSGIAGGTDTQY
TRBJ1-2 | TRBV28 | ASSTTGTHSNYGYT
TRBJ2-7 | TRBV30 | ACPAGGKKYEQY
TRBJ2-7 | TRBV10-3 | AIGTSGRSSYEQY
TRBJ2-1 | TRBV4-1 | ASSPQGWAVLETNEQF
TRBJ1-2 | TRBV5-6 | ASSLRGGAGYGYT
TRBJ1-4 | TRBV28 | ASSLVLGQSAEKLF
TRBJ2-7 | TRBV6-5 | ASSTTSGSSYEQY
TRBJ2-7 | TRBV24-1 | ATSSQGEYEQY
TRBJ2-1 | TRBV28 | ASVRMGGVNNEQF
TRBJ2-1 | TRBV7-6 | ASSLGARGPIYNEQF
TRBJ1-4 | TRBV3-1/TRBV3-2 | ASSQEGAGPATNEKLF
TRBJ1-6 | TRBV5-5 | ASSFQLGVSYNSPLH
TRBJ2-7 | TRBV7-6 | ASSLAASLDGFYEQY
TRBJ2-5 | TRBV2 | ASTGRTEETQY
TRBJ2-4 | TRBV2 | ASRPGQVKNIQY
TRBJ2-3 | TRBV2 | AGSLAGGSDTQY
TRBJ1-1 | TRBV14 | ASSHTDLWVEAF
TRBJ1-5 | TRBV4-2 | ASSQEGRGSQPQH
TRBJ2-5 | TRBV19 | ASSSLAGGPETQY
TRBJ2-7 | TRBV27 | ASSRTSGRDDEQY